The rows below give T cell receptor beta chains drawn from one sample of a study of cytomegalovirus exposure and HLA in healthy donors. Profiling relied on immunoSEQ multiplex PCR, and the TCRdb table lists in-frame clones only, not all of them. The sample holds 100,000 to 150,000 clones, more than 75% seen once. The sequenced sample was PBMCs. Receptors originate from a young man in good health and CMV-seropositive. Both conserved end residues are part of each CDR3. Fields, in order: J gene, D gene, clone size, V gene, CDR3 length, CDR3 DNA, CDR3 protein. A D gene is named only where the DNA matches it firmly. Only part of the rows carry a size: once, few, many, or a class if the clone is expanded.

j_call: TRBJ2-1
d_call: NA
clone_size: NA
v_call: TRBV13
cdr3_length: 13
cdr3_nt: TGTGCCAGCAGCCCGAGCTCCTACAATGAGCAGTTCTTC
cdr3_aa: CASSPSSYNEQFF

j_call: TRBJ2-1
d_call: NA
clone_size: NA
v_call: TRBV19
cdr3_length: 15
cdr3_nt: TGTGCCAGTAGTCCCCCCCTAGCCTCGTACAATGAGCAGTTCTTC
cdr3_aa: CASSPPLASYNEQFF

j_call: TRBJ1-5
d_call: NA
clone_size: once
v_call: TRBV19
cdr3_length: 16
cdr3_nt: TGTGCCAGTAGTATTTTTGGGGGGGATAGCAATCAGCCCCAGCATTTT
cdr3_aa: CASSIFGGDSNQPQHF

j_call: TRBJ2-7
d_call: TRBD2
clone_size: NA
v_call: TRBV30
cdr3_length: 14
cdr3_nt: TGTGCCTGGAGCCCTGGACTAGCCCCCCACGAGCAGTACTTC
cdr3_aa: CAWSPGLAPHEQYF

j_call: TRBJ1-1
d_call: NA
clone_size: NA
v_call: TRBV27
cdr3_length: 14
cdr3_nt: TGTGCCAGCAGTTTTACCCGGGAGGGGCTTGAAGCTTTCTTT
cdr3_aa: CASSFTREGLEAFF

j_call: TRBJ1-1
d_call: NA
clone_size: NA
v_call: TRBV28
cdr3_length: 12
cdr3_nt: TGTGCCAGCGACAGACTGAACACTGAAGCTTTCTTT
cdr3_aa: CASDRLNTEAFF

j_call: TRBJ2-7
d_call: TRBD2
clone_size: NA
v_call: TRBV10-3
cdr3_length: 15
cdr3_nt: TGTGCCATCAGTGTGCTAGCGGGAACGACCTACGAGCAGTACTTC
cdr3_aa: CAISVLAGTTYEQYF

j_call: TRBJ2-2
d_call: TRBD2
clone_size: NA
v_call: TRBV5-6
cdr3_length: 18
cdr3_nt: TGTGCCAGCAGTCCCCCGGGACTAGCGGGGATAATCACCGGGGAGCTGTTTTTT
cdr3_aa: CASSPPGLAGIITGELFF

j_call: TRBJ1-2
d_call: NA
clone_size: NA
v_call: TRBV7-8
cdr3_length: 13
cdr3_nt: TGTGCCAGCAGCTGGGCCCGGGAGAATGGCTACACCTTC
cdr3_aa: CASSWARENGYTF

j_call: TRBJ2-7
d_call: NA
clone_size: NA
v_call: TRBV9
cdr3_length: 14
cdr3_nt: TGTGCCAGCAGCGTAGAGGGAGCGGGCACAGGGCAGTACTTC
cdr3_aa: CASSVEGAGTGQYF

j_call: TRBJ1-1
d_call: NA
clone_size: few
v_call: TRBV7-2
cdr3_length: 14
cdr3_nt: TGTGCCAGCAGCACTAGGGGGAGGGACACTGAAGCTTTCTTT
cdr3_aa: CASSTRGRDTEAFF

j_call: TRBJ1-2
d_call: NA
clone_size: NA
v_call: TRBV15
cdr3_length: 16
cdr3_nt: TGTGCCACCAGCACTCGGACAAAAGTAGAAAACTATGGCTACACCTTC
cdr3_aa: CATSTRTKVENYGYTF

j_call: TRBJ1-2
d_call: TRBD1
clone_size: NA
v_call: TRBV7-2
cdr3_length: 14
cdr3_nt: TGTGCCAGCATCCACCCGGGACAGGGAGGAGGCTACACCTTC
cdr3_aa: CASIHPGQGGGYTF

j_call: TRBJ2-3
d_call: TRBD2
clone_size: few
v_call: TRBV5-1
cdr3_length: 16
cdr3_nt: TGCGCCAGCAGCATGGGACTAGCGGGAGGCACAGATACGCAGTATTTT
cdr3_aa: CASSMGLAGGTDTQYF

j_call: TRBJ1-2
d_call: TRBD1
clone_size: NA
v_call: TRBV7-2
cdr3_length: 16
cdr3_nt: TGTGCCAGCAGCCCCGGGACAGGGAGGCCTGGCTATGGCTACACCTTC
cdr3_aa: CASSPGTGRPGYGYTF

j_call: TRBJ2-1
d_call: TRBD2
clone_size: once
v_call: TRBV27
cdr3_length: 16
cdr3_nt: TGTGCCAGCAGTTTCTTAGCGGGACGGTCCTACAATGAGCAGTTCTTC
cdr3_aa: CASSFLAGRSYNEQFF

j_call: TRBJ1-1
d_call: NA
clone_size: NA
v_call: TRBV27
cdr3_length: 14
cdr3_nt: TGTGCCAGCAGCTACAGGTTAGGGGACACTGAAGCTTTCTTT
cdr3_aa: CASSYRLGDTEAFF

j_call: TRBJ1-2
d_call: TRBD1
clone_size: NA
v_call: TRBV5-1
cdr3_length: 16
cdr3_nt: TGCGCCAGCAGCTTACCGGGACAGGGCCGCGGCTATGGCTACACCTTC
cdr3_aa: CASSLPGQGRGYGYTF

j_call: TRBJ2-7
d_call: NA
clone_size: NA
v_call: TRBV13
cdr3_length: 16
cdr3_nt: TGTGCCAGCAGCTCTGAGAGGCTAGCGCAGACCTACGAGCAGTACTTC
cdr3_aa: CASSSERLAQTYEQYF

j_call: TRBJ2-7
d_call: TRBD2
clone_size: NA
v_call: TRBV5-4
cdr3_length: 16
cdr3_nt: TGTGCCAGCAGCTTACCCGGACTAGCGGGAGCTCGCGAGCAGTACTTC
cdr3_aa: CASSLPGLAGAREQYF

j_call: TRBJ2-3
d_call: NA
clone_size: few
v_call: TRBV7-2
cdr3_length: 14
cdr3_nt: TGTGCCAGCAGCTTCCAGGGGAGCACAGATACGCAGTATTTT
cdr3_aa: CASSFQGSTDTQYF

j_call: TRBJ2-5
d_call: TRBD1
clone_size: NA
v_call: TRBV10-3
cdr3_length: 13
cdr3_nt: TGTGCCATCAAGGACAGGGGGCCAGAGACCCAGTACTTC
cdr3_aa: CAIKDRGPETQYF

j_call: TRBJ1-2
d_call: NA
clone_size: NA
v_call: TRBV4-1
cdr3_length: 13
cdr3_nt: TGCGCCAGCAGCCAAGCACAGAACTATGGCTACACCTTC
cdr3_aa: CASSQAQNYGYTF

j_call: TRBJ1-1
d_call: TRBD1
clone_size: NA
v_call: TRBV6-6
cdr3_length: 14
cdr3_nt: TGTGCCAGCAGAGGGTCAGGGGGGAACACTGAAGCTTTCTTT
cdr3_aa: CASRGSGGNTEAFF

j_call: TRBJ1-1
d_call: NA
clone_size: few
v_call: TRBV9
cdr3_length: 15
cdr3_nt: TGTGCCAGCAGCCGAGGGGGGGGGCGAGGCACTGAAGCTTTCTTT
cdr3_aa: CASSRGGGRGTEAFF

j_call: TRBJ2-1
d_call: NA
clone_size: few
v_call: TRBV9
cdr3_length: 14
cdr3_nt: TGTGCCAGCAGCGTAGGGGGGGCCTACAATGAGCAGTTCTTC
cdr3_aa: CASSVGGAYNEQFF

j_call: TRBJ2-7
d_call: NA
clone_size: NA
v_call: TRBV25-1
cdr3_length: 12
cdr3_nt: TGTGCCAGCAGCTCAGGGACTTACGAGCAGTACTTC
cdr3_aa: CASSSGTYEQYF

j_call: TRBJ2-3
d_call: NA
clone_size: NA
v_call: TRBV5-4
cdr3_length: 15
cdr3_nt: TGTGCCAGCAGCTTCCGACATTTAGACACAGATACGCAGTATTTT
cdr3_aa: CASSFRHLDTDTQYF

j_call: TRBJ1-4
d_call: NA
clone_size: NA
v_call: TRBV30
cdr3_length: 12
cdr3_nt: TGTGCCTGGAGGGCAGATAATGAAAAACTGTTTTTT
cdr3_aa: CAWRADNEKLFF

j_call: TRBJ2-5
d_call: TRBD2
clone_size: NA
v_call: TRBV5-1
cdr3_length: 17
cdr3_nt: TGCGCCAGCAGCTTGGGGCTGGGACTAGCGGATCAAGAGACCCAGTACTTC
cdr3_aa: CASSLGLGLADQETQYF

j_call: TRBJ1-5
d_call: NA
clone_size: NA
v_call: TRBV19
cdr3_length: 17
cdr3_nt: TGTGCCAGTAGTATAGTAGCGGCAGGGCAAGGCAATCAGCCCCAGCATTTT
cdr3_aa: CASSIVAAGQGNQPQHF

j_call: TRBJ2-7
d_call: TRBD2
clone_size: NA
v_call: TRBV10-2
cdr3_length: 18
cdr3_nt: TGCGCCAGCAGTGAGTGGCCTCTTAGGCGGGAGGGCGGGTACGAGCAGTACTTC
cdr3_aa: CASSEWPLRREGGYEQYF

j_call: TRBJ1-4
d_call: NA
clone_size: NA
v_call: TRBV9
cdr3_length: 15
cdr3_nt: TGTGCCAGCAGCGTAGGAATAGGACTTAATGAAAAACTGTTTTTT
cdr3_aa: CASSVGIGLNEKLFF

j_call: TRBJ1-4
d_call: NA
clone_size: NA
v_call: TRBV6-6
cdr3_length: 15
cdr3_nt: TGTGCCAGCAGCCGCAGACAGGATTTTATTGAAAAACTGTTTTTT
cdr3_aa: CASSRRQDFIEKLFF

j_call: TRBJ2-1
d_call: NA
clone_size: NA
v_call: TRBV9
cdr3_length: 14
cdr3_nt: TGTGCCAGCCAAGGTGGGGGCCTCTACAATGAGCAGTTCTTC
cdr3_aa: CASQGGGLYNEQFF

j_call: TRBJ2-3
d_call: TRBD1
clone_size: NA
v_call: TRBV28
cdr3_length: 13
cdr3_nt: TGTGCCAGCAGTCTGACAGGGATTGGTACGCAGTATTTT
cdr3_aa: CASSLTGIGTQYF

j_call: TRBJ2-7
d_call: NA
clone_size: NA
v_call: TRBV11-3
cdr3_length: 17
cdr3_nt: TGTGCCAGCACCACAGAGAGGGTAGAGGGCCGTCCTTACGAGCAGTACTTC
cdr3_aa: CASTTERVEGRPYEQYF

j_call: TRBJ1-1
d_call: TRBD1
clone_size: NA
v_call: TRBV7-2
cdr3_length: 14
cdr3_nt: TGTGCCAGCAGAGTCACAGGGGCGAGCACTGAAGCTTTCTTT
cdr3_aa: CASRVTGASTEAFF

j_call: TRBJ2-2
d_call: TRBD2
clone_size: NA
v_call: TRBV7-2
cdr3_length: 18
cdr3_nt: TGTGCCAGCAGCCCCTCGGGACTAGCGGGAGATCTCTCCGGGGAGCTGTTTTTT
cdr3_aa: CASSPSGLAGDLSGELFF

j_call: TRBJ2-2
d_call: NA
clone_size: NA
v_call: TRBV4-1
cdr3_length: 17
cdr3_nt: TGCGCCAGCAGCCAAGTAGTCCATATCGCGAACACCGGGGAGCTGTTTTTT
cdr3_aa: CASSQVVHIANTGELFF

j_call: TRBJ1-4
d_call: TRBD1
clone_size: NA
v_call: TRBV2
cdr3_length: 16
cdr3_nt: TGTGCCAGCACCGGGACAGGGGCCACCCTCGGTGAAAAACTGTTTTTT
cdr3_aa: CASTGTGATLGEKLFF